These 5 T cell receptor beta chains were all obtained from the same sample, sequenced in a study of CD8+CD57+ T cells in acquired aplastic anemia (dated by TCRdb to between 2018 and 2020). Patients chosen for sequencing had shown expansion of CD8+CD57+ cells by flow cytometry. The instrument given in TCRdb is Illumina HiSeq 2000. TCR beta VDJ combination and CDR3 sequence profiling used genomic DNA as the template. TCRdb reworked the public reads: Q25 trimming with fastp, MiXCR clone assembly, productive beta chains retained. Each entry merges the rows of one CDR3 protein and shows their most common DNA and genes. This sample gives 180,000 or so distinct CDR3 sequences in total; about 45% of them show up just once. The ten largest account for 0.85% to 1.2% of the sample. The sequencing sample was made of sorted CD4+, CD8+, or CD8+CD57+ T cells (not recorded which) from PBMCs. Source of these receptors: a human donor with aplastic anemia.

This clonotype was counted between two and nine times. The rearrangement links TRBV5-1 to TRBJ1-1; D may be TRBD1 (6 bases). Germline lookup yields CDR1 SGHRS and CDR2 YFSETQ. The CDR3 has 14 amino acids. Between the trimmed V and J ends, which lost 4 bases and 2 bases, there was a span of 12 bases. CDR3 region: CASSLGQKNTEAFF. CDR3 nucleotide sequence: TGCGCCAGCAGCCTAGGACAGAAAAACACTGAAGCTTTCTTT.

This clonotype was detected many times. The CDR3 sequence: CSASQGTNYGYTF. In nucleotides, the CDR3 is TGCAGTGCAAGCCAGGGGACTAACTATGGCTACACCTTC. The chain is built from TRBV20-1 and TRBJ1-2, with TRBD1 as a possible D gene (6 bases). This CDR3 region has 13 residues. Germline V lookup: CDR1 DFQATT, CDR2 SNEGSKA (reference sequence). V shed 6 bases and J shed 0 bases, with 11 bases lying between them.

The CDR3 DNA reads TGTGCCAGCTCGGTAGCGGGAGTTACGCAGTATTTT. Translated: CASSVAGVTQYF. The rearrangement uses TRBV7-2 and TRBJ2-3; 9 bases map to TRBD2. Unmatched junction bases numbered 5, after V lost 8 bases and J lost 8 bases. The germline V gene encodes CDR1 SGHTA and CDR2 FQGNSA. This CDR3 is built from 12 residues.

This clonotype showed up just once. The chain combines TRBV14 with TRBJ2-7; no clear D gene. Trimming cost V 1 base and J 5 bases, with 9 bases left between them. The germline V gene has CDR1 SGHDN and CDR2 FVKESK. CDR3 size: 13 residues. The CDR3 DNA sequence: TGTGCCAGCAGCCAAGCTCAGGCGGACGAGCAGTACTTC. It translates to CASSQAQADEQYF.

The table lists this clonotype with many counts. The DNA of the CDR3 is TGTGCCAGCAGCTTGACAGGGCTTGGCACAGATACGCAGTATTTT. Translated, it gives CASSLTGLGTDTQYF. The chain carries TRBV5-6 and TRBJ2-3; D perhaps matches TRBD1 (6 bases). Germline CDR1 is SGHDT and CDR2 is YYEEEE. The V end lost 1 base, the J end lost 1 base, and 10 bases lay between the germline ends. The CDR3 has 15 residues.